Listed below are T cell receptor beta chains from one sample, sequenced in a study of a mutant IDH1 vaccine in newly diagnosed glioma. Using immunoSEQ multiplex PCR, the repertoire was profiled, and TCRdb retains in-frame clones only, with some absent. The table has about 67,000 clones, 83% seen once. Source: peripheral blood mononuclear cells (PBMCs), taken from a glioma patient treated with radiotherapy, temozolomide or both. The receptors were sampled from a woman between 18 and 30 years old with glioma. Some clones in this sample may be carry-over from other donors' samples. Both conserved end residues are part of each CDR3. Fields, in order: CDR3 length, D gene, clone size, J gene, V gene, CDR3 protein, CDR3 DNA. D genes are given only for firm matches. Not every row has a clone size; where given, it reads once, few, many or a size class.

15	NA	NA	TRBJ2-2	TRBV5-6	CASSPGSGAFGELFF	TGTGCCAGCAGCCCCGGGTCGGGGGCCTTCGGGGAGCTGTTTTTT
16	NA	NA	TRBJ2-3	TRBV11-2	CASSHTWSRSTDTQYF	TGTGCCAGCAGCCATACCTGGAGTCGTAGCACAGATACGCAGTATTTT
14	NA	few	TRBJ1-2	TRBV7-9	CASSLAQGGDGYTF	TGTGCCAGCAGCTTAGCCCAGGGAGGGGATGGCTACACCTTC
14	NA	NA	TRBJ2-5	TRBV2	CASRVTVYQETQYF	TGTGCCAGCAGGGTTACTGTTTACCAAGAGACCCAGTACTTC
15	NA	NA	TRBJ1-2	TRBV4-1	CASSQDSGSEYGYTF	TGCGCCAGCAGCCAAGATTCGGGGAGTGAATATGGCTACACCTTC
15	NA	NA	TRBJ2-3	TRBV19	CASRLRQRSTDTQYF	TGTGCCAGTCGCCTTAGGCAGCGGAGCACAGATACGCAGTATTTT
14	TRBD2	once	TRBJ2-3	TRBV25-1	CASSEYTSGGTQYF	TGTGCCAGCAGTGAATATACTAGCGGGGGGACGCAGTATTTT
15	TRBD1	NA	TRBJ2-7	TRBV29-1	CSVELWDRETNEQYF	TGCAGCGTTGAACTCTGGGACAGGGAGACGAACGAGCAGTACTTC
16	TRBD1	NA	TRBJ2-3	TRBV19	CASNRDRATPTDTQYF	TGTGCCAGTAACCGGGACAGGGCCACCCCCACAGATACGCAGTATTTT
11	NA	NA	TRBJ2-3	TRBV5-6	CASSLKDTQYF	TGTGCCAGCAGCTTGAAAGATACGCAGTATTTT
14	NA	NA	TRBJ2-5	TRBV13	CASSLVGFQETQYF	TGTGCCAGCAGCTTAGTAGGGTTCCAAGAGACCCAGTACTTC
17	NA	NA	TRBJ2-1	TRBV14	CASSLTGALKSTMKQFF	TGTGCCAGCAGCCTCACCGGGGCGCTTAAATCTACAATGAAGCAGTTCTTC
16	TRBD2	once	TRBJ2-2	TRBV27	CASSPRLAGGTGELFF	TGTGCCAGCAGTCCTCGACTAGCGGGGGGCACCGGGGAGCTGTTTTTT
13	NA	NA	TRBJ1-4	TRBV6-4	CARKWSPREKLFF	TGTGCCAGAAAATGGAGCCCACGGGAAAAACTGTTTTTT
13	NA	NA	TRBJ1-5	TRBV4-1	CASSQAGQQPQHF	TGCGCCAGCAGCCAAGCCGGTCAACAGCCCCAGCATTTT
12	NA	NA	TRBJ1-1	TRBV29-1	CSVPLGLGLAFF	TGCAGCGTCCCCCTGGGTTTAGGATTAGCTTTCTTT
15	NA	NA	TRBJ2-2	TRBV30	CAWSVRGANTGELFF	TGTGCCTGGAGTGTACGCGGGGCGAACACCGGGGAGCTGTTTTTT
19	TRBD1	few	TRBJ2-1	TRBV4-1	CASSQTRGPSLGSYNEQFF	TGCGCCAGCAGCCAAACTAGGGGGCCTTCTCTTGGCTCCTACAATGAGCAGTTCTTC
17	NA	NA	TRBJ2-2	TRBV11-3	CASSLDLGGMNTGELFF	TGTGCCAGCAGCTTAGATCTGGGCGGGATGAACACCGGGGAGCTGTTTTTT
12	NA	NA	TRBJ2-1	TRBV29-1	CSARPGSNEQFF	TGCAGCGCCCGACCGGGCAGCAATGAGCAGTTCTTC
15	NA	NA	TRBJ1-1	TRBV5-4	CASSLVRMKGTEAFF	TGTGCCAGCAGCTTGGTAAGGATGAAGGGCACTGAAGCTTTCTTT
15	TRBD1	NA	TRBJ2-3	TRBV5-1	CASSLQGAGTDTQYF	TGCGCCAGCAGCTTGCAGGGGGCCGGCACAGATACGCAGTATTTT
17	TRBD1	NA	TRBJ1-2	TRBV27	CASGVPSYSDRASGYTF	TGTGCCAGCGGAGTACCCTCCTATTCCGACAGGGCGAGTGGCTACACCTTC
12	NA	NA	TRBJ1-2	TRBV27	CASSLVGRVPSF	TGTGCCAGCAGTTTAGTAGGCAGGGTACCCTCCTTC
13	TRBD1	NA	TRBJ1-2	TRBV2	CASSEETGVGYTF	TGTGCCAGCAGTGAAGAGACAGGGGTTGGCTACACCTTC
14	TRBD1	NA	TRBJ1-2	TRBV25-1	CASSPYGQGGGYTF	TGTGCCAGCAGCCCATACGGACAGGGAGGTGGCTACACCTTC
14	NA	NA	TRBJ2-7	TRBV19	CASSIGRGFYEQYF	TGTGCCAGTAGTATAGGGAGGGGCTTCTACGAGCAGTACTTC
13	NA	NA	TRBJ1-1	TRBV6-6	CASSRLWNTEAFF	TGTGCCAGCAGCCGCCTCTGGAACACTGAAGCTTTCTTT
14	TRBD1	NA	TRBJ1-5	TRBV6-6	CASSLYRGNQPQHF	TGTGCCAGCAGTCTTTACAGGGGAAATCAGCCCCAGCATTTT
15	NA	NA	TRBJ1-2	TRBV6-5	CASRRESPSSYGYTF	TGTGCCAGCAGACGCGAGTCCCCCTCTTCCTATGGCTACACCTTC
13	NA	NA	TRBJ1-2	TRBV7-9	CASTIEINYGYTF	TGTGCCAGCACCATAGAGATTAACTATGGCTACACCTTC
12	TRBD2	NA	TRBJ2-2	TRBV7-7	CARGGDTGELFF	TGTGCCCGGGGAGGGGACACCGGGGAGCTGTTTTTT
13	NA	once	TRBJ1-1	TRBV19	CASSIAGLTEAFF	TGTGCCAGTAGTATAGCCGGGTTAACTGAAGCTTTCTTT
15	NA	NA	TRBJ1-2	TRBV9	CASSETLTANYGYTF	TGTGCCAGCAGCGAAACACTAACAGCTAACTATGGCTACACCTTC
13	NA	NA	TRBJ1-1	TRBV6-5	CASSSRRNTEAFF	TGTGCCAGCAGTTCGAGGCGGAACACTGAAGCTTTCTTT
16	NA	NA	TRBJ2-2	TRBV18	CASSSVAGGATGELFF	TGTGCCAGCTCAAGTGTCGCAGGTGGCGCGACCGGGGAGCTGTTTTTT
15	NA	NA	TRBJ1-2	TRBV27	CASTPRVQTNYGYTF	TGTGCCAGCACCCCCAGGGTCCAGACTAACTATGGCTACACCTTC
18	NA	few	TRBJ1-4	TRBV7-2	CASSRQPHHTATNEKLFF	TGTGCCAGCAGCCGCCAGCCGCATCACACAGCAACTAATGAAAAACTGTTTTTT